This TCR beta chain was sequenced for a study of T cells in Graves' hyperthyroidism and ophthalmopathy. The study, taken as a whole, reports: For ophthalmopathy, model prediction preceded onset by a median roughly 5.9 months.

RNA transcripts yielded amplified TCR beta CDR3 regions. The primer set for the first-round RT-PCR of the TCR CDR3 was HTBI. TCRdb recomputed calls from the multiplex PCR reads with MiXCR, one row per CDR3 protein. The sample consists of around 500,000 distinct CDR3 sequences, around 15% of them appearing once. CDR3 length equals 12 residues. V lost 6 bases to trimming and J lost 2 bases, with 8 bases between them. Per germline, CDR1 PRHDT and CDR2 FYEKMQ (reference sequence). In its sample, this clonotype was seen many times. Its antigen is undetermined. This rearrangement joins TRBV13 to TRBJ2-7; no clear D gene. Material for sequencing was blood. The sequence was obtained from a woman in her 30s with Graves' ophthalmopathy. In DNA, the CDR3 is TGTGCCAGCAGTACGACCGCCTACGAGCAGTACTTC. Its translation: CASSTTAYEQYF.